A single sample is the source of the 29 T cell receptor beta chains below, sequenced in a study of brain T cells in children with intractable seizures (dated by TCRdb to the early 2020s). The time point label for this specimen denotes: blood from clinic visit 5 months post-surgery; TSC patient then seizure free. Library construction relied on the immunoSEQ multiplex PCR assay. TCRdb's version of the immuneACCESS table is confined to in-frame rearrangements and falls short of the full clone set. An unresolved V gene accounts for under half of the shortfall where checked; the remainder is of unknown origin. In this sample the table shows about 340,000 clones, about 93% of which occur a single time. The ten largest make up 5.7% of the sample. This sample comprised peripheral blood, obtained more than 4 months after surgery. The receptor source for this set is a boy in the first two years of life with tuberous sclerosis and intractable seizures.

The chain links TRBV27 to TRBJ2-7, with D perhaps matching TRBD2 (6 bases). Trimming removed 1 base from V and 6 bases from J, with 25 bases in between. Per germline, CDR1 MNHEY and CDR2 SMNVEV (reference sequence). The CDR3 spans 18 residues. The CDR3 coding sequence is TGTGCCAGCAGTTTATTAATCCCGGGAAGCGGGCTCCCCTCCGAGCAGTACTTC. This sequence encodes CASSLLIPGSGLPSEQYF.

The V gene is TRBV5-6, the J gene TRBJ2-7; 7 bases align to TRBD2. Losses at the gene ends were 2 bases for V and 7 bases for J; bases not matched to a gene: 15. Germline V gives CDR1 SGHDT, CDR2 YYEEEE. The CDR3 consists of 16 residues. Here the CDR3 DNA reads TGTGCCAGCAGCTTCTCTCTAGCGGCGGCCGGGAGGGAGCAGTACTTC. The encoded protein is CASSFSLAAAGREQYF.

The rearrangement uses TRBV30 and TRBJ1-5; 9 bases align to TRBD1. Germline V gene sequence: CDR1 GTSNPN, CDR2 SVGIG (reference sequence). J gave up 7 bases and V 2 bases, and 9 bases lay outside the gene matches. The length of the CDR3 is 15 residues. CDR3 sequence: CAWSPLDRGGQPQHF. In DNA form, the CDR3 reads TGTGCCTGGAGTCCGTTGGACAGGGGAGGGCAGCCCCAGCATTTT. Full variable domain (outside the CDR3, taken from reference TRBV30 and TRBJ1-5): SQTIHQWPATLVQPVGSPLSLECTVEGTSNPNLYWYRQAAGRGLQLLFYSVGIGQISSEVPQNLSASRPQDRQFILSSKKLLLSDSGFYLCAWSPLDRGGQPQHFGDGTRLSIL.

The rearrangement links TRBV12-3 or TRBV12-4 to TRBJ2-5; TRBD2 might be the D (5 bases). The CDR3 contains 13 residues. Trimming removed 5 bases at V and 4 bases at J, with 11 bases between. The CDR3 nucleotides are TGTGCCAGCAGTAACGTTGCGGGAGAGACCCAGTACTTC. Translating gives CASSNVAGETQYF.

The chain joins TRBV19 to TRBJ2-7, with D possibly TRBD2 on 5 matching bases. Trimming took 5 bases from V and 0 from J, leaving 11 bases between them. Germline-derived CDR1 and CDR2 are LNHDA and SQIVND (reference sequence). The CDR3 has 14 amino acids. CDR3 sequence reads: CASSPFGDSYEQYF. The CDR3 bases are TGTGCCAGTAGTCCCTTCGGGGACTCCTACGAGCAGTACTTC. The full variable domain, with the rest looked up from reference TRBV19 and TRBJ2-7, is DGGITQSPKYLFRKEGQNVTLSCEQNLNHDAMYWYRQDPGQGLRLIYYSQIVNDFQKGDIAEGYSVSREKKESFPLTVTSAQKNPTAFYLCASSPFGDSYEQYFGPGTRLTVT.

This chain links TRBV12-3 or TRBV12-4 with TRBJ2-3; D unresolved. Trimming took 3 bases from V and 6 from J, leaving 4 bases between them. This CDR3 has 11 residues. As DNA, the CDR3 is TGTGCCAGCAGTTTCGTCGATACGCAGTATTTT. It encodes CASSFVDTQYF.

This chain uses TRBV25-1 with TRBJ2-1; the D gene is possibly TRBD2 (5 bases). This CDR3 has 11 amino acids. Trimming left V 11 bases short and J 11 bases short, with 16 bases between. The germline V gene has CDR1 MGHDK and CDR2 SYGVNS. CDR3 sequence reads: CAARLGEQQFF. CDR3 nucleotides: TGTGCCGCTCGTCTCGGGGAGCAGCAGTTCTTC.

The table lists this clone with a few counts. V and J are TRBV19 and TRBJ1-2; 10 bases match TRBD1. The CDR3 loop spans 15 amino acids. The germline gives CDR1 LNHDA, CDR2 SQIVND (reference sequence). V trimming: 3 bases; J trimming: 8 bases; junction bases outside the gene matches: 9. The CDR3 sequence is CASSIIGQGGGGYTF. CDR3 nucleotide sequence: TGTGCCAGTAGTATCATTGGACAGGGGGGCGGAGGCTACACCTTC.

V and J are TRBV13 and TRBJ1-4; 8 nucleotides align to TRBD1. Germline V gives CDR1 PRHDT, CDR2 FYEKMQ (reference sequence). This CDR3 is 18 amino acids long. Trimming cost V 3 bases and J 0 bases; bases outside gene matches: 9. In DNA, the CDR3 is TGTGCCAGCAGCTTTCAGGGGGCAAACTATCCAACTAATGAAAAACTGTTTTTT. Protein sequence: CASSFQGANYPTNEKLFF.

This clone was observed once. V gene TRBV21-1 combines with J gene TRBJ1-2. TRBV21-1 is designated a pseudogene. CDR3 length equals 15 residues. In DNA, the CDR3 is TGTGCCACCAACAAAGGAGGGACCTCTAACTATGGCTACACCTTC. Translation gives CATNKGGTSNYGYTF.

The V gene is TRBV21-1, the J gene TRBJ1-2; the table's D call, TRBD1, has no DNA check behind it. TRBV21-1 constitutes a pseudogene. The CDR3 has 14 residues. This CDR3 reads CASSKRAGEYGYTF. CDR3 nucleotides: TGTGCCAGCAGCAAAAGGGCAGGGGAGTATGGCTACACCTTC.

The rearrangement links TRBV12-3 or TRBV12-4 to TRBJ1-5; 7 bases match TRBD1. V lost 5 bases to trimming and J lost 9 bases; unmatched junction nucleotides: 7. The CDR3 consists of 13 residues. CDR3 in DNA: TGTGCCAGCAGTAATACCCGGACAGGGCCCCAGCATTTT. Translating gives CASSNTRTGPQHF.

The chain recombines TRBV4-1 with TRBJ2-1; a possible D gene is TRBD2 (5 bases). CDR1 and CDR2 from the germline V gene are MGHRA and YSYEKL. The V end was cut by 1 base, the J end by 0 bases, with 16 bases between. This CDR3 has 18 amino acids. In DNA, the CDR3 is TGCGCCAGCAGCCAAGGCGGCTCCGGACTTTACTCCTACAATGAGCAGTTCTTC. Its translation is CASSQGGSGLYSYNEQFF.

The V gene is TRBV7-9, the J gene TRBJ1-2; D gene uncertain. Germline values: CDR1 SEHNR, CDR2 FQNEAQ (reference sequence). V was shortened by 3 bases and J by 5 bases, with 19 bases between the two germline ends. The CDR3 has 16 residues. In DNA form, the CDR3 reads TGTGCCAGCAGCTTGGATCTGGTTGGAGGCGGATATGGCTACACCTTC. It specifies CASSLDLVGGGYGYTF.

This chain connects TRBV7-8 to TRBJ2-5, with D tentatively TRBD1 or TRBD2 (5 bases each). Germline CDR1 and CDR2: SGHVS and FQNEAQ. V was pared by 4 bases and J by 5 bases, with 20 bases between. The CDR3 consists of 16 residues. The CDR3 DNA sequence: TGTGCCAGCAGCTACGGGACCGACGATCGCGCGGAGACCCAGTACTTC. This gives the protein CASSYGTDDRAETQYF.

J is TRBJ1-4 and V is TRBV29-1; perhaps TRBD1 as D (6 bases). The CDR3 extends over 14 amino acids. Germline CDR1 reads SQVTM; CDR2 reads ANQGSEA. The V and J ends lost 0 bases and 8 bases respectively, with 13 bases between them. DNA for the CDR3: TGCAGCGTTGAAGACCCGGACAGTAGCGAAAAACTGTTTTTT. Protein product: CSVEDPDSSEKLFF.

The V gene is TRBV3-1 (or the pseudogene TRBV3-2), the J gene TRBJ2-6, with a tentative D call TRBD2 (5 bases). This CDR3 spans 19 amino acids. Trimming took off 4 bases at V and 0 bases at J, with 19 bases between the two ends. Germline-derived CDR1 and CDR2 are LGHDT and YNNKEL (reference sequence). This chain's CDR3 is CASSLPRGALLSGANVLTF. In DNA, the CDR3 is TGTGCCAGCAGCCTCCCCCGGGGAGCACTTCTCTCTGGGGCCAACGTCCTGACTTTC.

This rearrangement joins TRBV10-2 to TRBJ1-2; D call uncertain. Between the trimmed V and J ends, which lost 0 bases and 6 bases, there was a span of 11 bases. Germline V gene sequence: CDR1 WSHSY, CDR2 SAAADI. This CDR3 has 14 amino acids. CDR3 in amino acids: CASSESRELDGYTF. CDR3 nucleotides: TGCGCCAGCAGTGAGTCGAGGGAATTGGATGGCTACACCTTC.

The chain recombines TRBV30 with TRBJ1-2; no reliable D call. V was shortened by 4 bases and J by 4 bases, with 10 bases between the two germline ends. In germline, CDR1 is GTSNPN, CDR2 SVGIG (reference sequence). The CDR3 is made up of 12 amino acids. In DNA, the CDR3 is TGTGCCTGGAAGGGCGATACCTATGGCTACACCTTC. Translated, it gives CAWKGDTYGYTF.

Here the CDR3 reads CASSYGTGNTGELFF. CDR3 nucleotide sequence: TGTGCCAGCAGTTACGGTACGGGCAACACCGGGGAGCTGTTTTTT. The chain has TRBV6-2 or TRBV6-3 and TRBJ2-2; unclear D gene. The germline V and J ends were trimmed by 2 bases and 2 bases, with 9 bases remaining between them. In germline, CDR1 is MNHEY, CDR2 SVGEGT. This CDR3 spans 15 amino acids.

V is TRBV3-1 (or the pseudogene TRBV3-2) and J is TRBJ2-2; TRBD1 or TRBD2 may be the D gene (5 bases each). Germline lookup yields CDR1 LGHDT and CDR2 YNNKEL (reference sequence). The CDR3 runs 16 residues. Trimming left V 2 bases short and J 6 bases short, with 16 bases between. The CDR3 here is CASSQKGTPRSGELFF. In DNA, the CDR3 is TGTGCCAGCAGCCAAAAGGGGACGCCGAGATCCGGGGAGCTGTTTTTT.

The gene calls are TRBV11-3 and TRBJ1-1; 8 nucleotides match TRBD1. The CDR3 spans 14 residues. V dropped 5 bases and J dropped 1; count of bases not matched to a gene: 3. The germline gives CDR1 SGHNT, CDR2 YENEEA. This chain's CDR3 is CASSLGQENTEAFF. CDR3 coding DNA: TGTGCCAGCAGCCTGGGACAGGAGAACACTGAAGCTTTCTTT.

The gene calls are TRBV6-1 and TRBJ1-3; D remains ambiguous. CDR3 length: 18 amino acids. Germline CDR1 MNHNS, CDR2 SASEGT. Trimming took off 3 bases at V and 0 bases at J, with 18 bases between the two ends. The DNA of the CDR3 is TGTGCCAGCAGTGACCCATTTTGGGGTGGACTCTCTGGAAACACCATATATTTT. Translated, it gives CASSDPFWGGLSGNTIYF.

This clone was observed once. The genes are TRBV20-1 and TRBJ2-3; tentatively, D is TRBD2 (6 bases). Deletions cut 6 bases from V and 7 bases from J, with 11 bases between. Germline V gene lookup returns CDR1 DFQATT and CDR2 SNEGSKA (reference sequence). The CDR3 contains 11 residues. The CDR3 DNA reads TGCAGTGCCCCAGCGGGCAATACGCAGTATTTT. It yields the protein CSAPAGNTQYF.

The chain joins TRBV7-6 to TRBJ2-3; D call uncertain. The CDR3 length is 16 residues. Trimming shortened V by 4 bases and J by 0 bases, and 14 bases separated the two germline ends. Germline loops: CDR1 SGHVS, CDR2 FNYEAQ. CDR3 sequence: CASSSNLLGSTDTQYF. The CDR3 DNA reads as TGTGCCAGCAGCTCGAACCTACTGGGGAGCACAGATACGCAGTATTTT.

The rearrangement links TRBV27 to TRBJ2-7; the D is unclear. The CDR3 sequence is 15 residues long. The V gene lost 3 bases and the J gene lost 2 bases, with 14 bases spanning the gap. CDR1 is MNHEY, CDR2 SMNVEV, per germline (reference sequence). Here the CDR3 DNA reads TGTGCCAGCAGTTTGTCCGGCAGAACCACCTACGAGCAGTACTTC. This codes for CASSLSGRTTYEQYF.

The chain employs TRBV18 and TRBJ2-7; a weak D match, TRBD2 (5 bases). The germline V and J ends were trimmed by 2 bases and 3 bases, with 14 bases remaining between them. Germline V gene data show CDR1 as KGHSH and CDR2 as LQKENI. CDR3 length equals 15 residues. Here the CDR3 reads CASSPLATGNYEQYF. In nucleotides, the CDR3 is TGTGCCAGCTCACCATTAGCGACTGGGAACTACGAGCAGTACTTC.

V usage is TRBV4-1 and J usage is TRBJ2-1; 9 positions agree with TRBD2. This CDR3 is built from 16 residues. Unmatched junction bases numbered 6, after V lost 3 bases and J lost 3 bases. Germline V gene data show CDR1 as MGHRA and CDR2 as YSYEKL. The CDR3 here is CASSQPSGEFYNEQFF. The CDR3 coding sequence is TGCGCCAGCAGCCAGCCTAGCGGGGAATTCTACAATGAGCAGTTCTTC.

The chain recombines TRBV11-3 with TRBJ2-4; 7 nucleotides match TRBD1. Germline trimming cut 1 base from V and 8 bases from J; bases unmatched to any gene: 8. The CDR3 runs to 15 residues. From germline, CDR1 is SGHNT and CDR2 YENEEA. CDR3 sequence: CASSLVGATGDIQYF. The DNA for the CDR3 is TGTGCCAGCAGCTTAGTAGGGGCTACAGGGGACATTCAGTACTTC.